The 21 T cell receptor beta chains listed next were all sequenced from one sample in a study of T-cell memory formation after mild COVID-19. MiXCR, run by TCRdb on the 5' RACE reads, gives a single entry per CDR3 protein. Among hundreds of thousands of distinct CDR3 sequences listed, 20% to 30% were seen once. Sequenced input: PBMCs or a T cell subset sorted from them (not recorded which). All receptors derive from an adult woman who had mild COVID-19 (a few samples of this study predate the infection). Cell type and time point are not known.

This clonotype has at least ten counts. V is TRBV5-1 and J is TRBJ2-3; 12 bases are shared with TRBD2. The CDR3 totals 16 residues. CDR1 SGHRS and CDR2 YFSETQ come from the germline V gene. The J segment lost 2 bases and the V segment lost 3 bases, leaving 4 bases of the junction unmatched. The CDR3: CASSSGLAGTTDTQYF. The CDR3 DNA sequence: TGCGCCAGCAGCTCCGGACTAGCGGGGACCACAGATACGCAGTATTTT.

The V gene is TRBV5-5, the J gene TRBJ2-2; 10 nucleotides align to TRBD1. CDR3 length: 17 residues. Germline CDR1 and CDR2: SGHKS and YYEKEE (reference sequence). V lost 4 bases, J lost 5 bases, and 11 bases stayed unmatched. CDR3 in amino acids: CASSLGQGPAITGELFF. CDR3 DNA sequence: TGTGCCAGCAGCCTGGGACAGGGGCCAGCGATAACCGGGGAGCTGTTTTTT.

This sequence joins TRBV12-3 or TRBV12-4 and TRBJ2-1; 7 bases agree with TRBD2. V dropped 7 bases and J dropped 8; count of bases not matched to a gene: 11. The CDR3 sequence is 14 residues long. DNA for the CDR3: TGTGCCAGCACCTTCTTGGGGACTAAACATGAGCAGTTCTTC. It is translated as CASTFLGTKHEQFF.

This chain links TRBV7-9 with TRBJ2-7; D unresolved. Per germline, CDR1 SEHNR and CDR2 FQNEAQ (reference sequence). With 5 bases removed from V and 3 bases from J, the gap between germline ends came to 8 bases. CDR3 size: 12 residues. CDR3 sequence reads: CASSHDGYEQYF. For the CDR3, the DNA is TGTGCCAGCAGCCACGACGGCTACGAGCAGTACTTC.

CDR3 DNA sequence: TGCAGTGCTAGAGATGGCCCCAAAGAGACCCAGTACTTC. Protein product: CSARDGPKETQYF. J is TRBJ2-5 and V is TRBV20-1, with D unresolved. The CDR3 extends over 13 amino acids. Trimming took off 0 bases at V and 3 bases at J, with 8 bases between the two ends. In germline, CDR1 is DFQATT, CDR2 SNEGSKA (reference sequence).

V gene TRBV19 combines with J gene TRBJ1-4; D unclear. The CDR3 has 13 amino acids. Trimming cost V 7 bases and J 7 bases, with 13 bases left between them. Per the germline V gene, CDR1 is LNHDA and CDR2 is SQIVND (reference sequence). CDR3 DNA sequence: TGTGCCAGTACCAACGATCGTAGTGAAAAACTGTTTTTT. It specifies CASTNDRSEKLFF.

A few counts support this clonotype. The genes are TRBV5-1 and TRBJ1-6; maybe TRBD1 (6 bases). The germline gives CDR1 SGHRS, CDR2 YFSETQ. V was cut by 0 bases and J by 9 bases, with 16 bases left in between. The CDR3 runs to 16 residues. CDR3 protein: CASSLGDIAGVSPLHF. The CDR3 coding sequence is TGCGCCAGCAGCTTGGGGGACATTGCCGGGGTTTCACCCCTCCACTTT.

In this sample, this clonotype turned up a few times. The gene calls are TRBV5-5 and TRBJ2-7; D remains unclear. Germline V gene lookup returns CDR1 SGHKS and CDR2 YYEKEE (reference sequence). Trimming left V 6 bases short and J 5 bases short, with 15 bases between. The CDR3 covers 13 residues. CDR3 in amino acids: CASTPLLRDEQYF. The CDR3 bases are TGTGCCAGCACCCCTTTGCTTCGGGACGAGCAGTACTTC.

This clonotype has just a few counts. The rearrangement joins TRBV4-3 to TRBJ2-1; TRBD1 might be the D (5 bases). Trimming took 3 bases from V and 2 from J, leaving 17 bases between them. Germline assignment: CDR1 LGHNA and CDR2 YSLEER. The CDR3 is 17 amino acids. CDR3 DNA sequence: TGCGCCAGCAGCCATGGACCGACAGATAAGGCCTACAATGAGCAGTTCTTC. It is translated as CASSHGPTDKAYNEQFF.

The rearrangement joins TRBV12-3 or TRBV12-4 to TRBJ1-1; no definite D call. This CDR3 is 16 amino acids long. The germline V and J ends were trimmed by 6 bases and 2 bases, with 19 bases remaining between them. CDR3 amino acids: CASRAPGNLGNTEAFF. CDR3 DNA sequence: TGTGCCAGCAGGGCCCCCGGGAACCTGGGAAACACTGAAGCTTTCTTT.

This clonotype has only a few counts. The rearrangement uses TRBV6-2 or TRBV6-3 and TRBJ2-7; 7 positions match TRBD2. J lost 0 bases, V lost 2 bases, and 13 bases had no gene match. Looked up from germline, CDR1 is MNHEY and CDR2 is SVGEGT. The CDR3 spans 18 residues. This CDR3 reads CASSYMTSSSGYSYEQYF. The CDR3 DNA follows: TGTGCCAGCAGTTACATGACTAGCAGCTCGGGTTACTCCTACGAGCAGTACTTC.

This clonotype was seen more than once but under ten times. The V call is TRBV7-9, the J call TRBJ2-3; the D gene is possibly TRBD1 (6 bases). V was pared by 5 bases and J by 4 bases, with 16 bases between. Germline CDR1 is SEHNR and CDR2 is FQNEAQ (reference sequence). This CDR3 has 15 amino acids. In nucleotides, the CDR3 is TGTGCCAGCAGCCGACCGGGCAGGGGAGCAGATACGCAGTATTTT. Translating gives CASSRPGRGADTQYF.

This clonotype was seen only a few times. The rearrangement uses TRBV20-1 and TRBJ2-3, with 12 positions matching TRBD2. Losses at the gene ends were 4 bases for V and 6 bases for J; bases not matched to a gene: 11. This CDR3 region has 16 residues. The V gene's germline CDR1 is DFQATT and CDR2 SNEGSKA (reference sequence). The CDR3 sequence: CSAKSSGGARRDTQYF. The DNA of the CDR3 is TGCAGTGCTAAATCTAGCGGGGGGGCCCGGCGGGATACGCAGTATTTT.

V is TRBV7-9 and J is TRBJ1-6, with D maybe TRBD1 (6 bases). Germline assignment: CDR1 SEHNR and CDR2 FQNEAQ (reference sequence). The CDR3 runs 15 residues. V was trimmed by 5 bases and J by 7 bases, leaving 15 bases between them. As DNA, the CDR3 is TGTGCCAGCAGCCTAAGGTCGGGGGCCAATTCACCCCTCCACTTT. Translated: CASSLRSGANSPLHF.

This chain uses TRBV7-2 with TRBJ1-3, with D possibly being TRBD1 (5 bases). This CDR3 has 18 residues. Germline lookup yields CDR1 SGHTA and CDR2 FQGNSA. Between the trimmed V and J ends, which lost 5 bases and 6 bases, there was a span of 26 bases. The DNA for the CDR3 is TGTGCCAGCAGCCCCAAGGCAGGGTGGGAACCTCTGATAAACACCATATATTTT. Amino acids: CASSPKAGWEPLINTIYF.

This clonotype was observed at least ten times. This chain joins TRBV7-8 and TRBJ2-2; 7 bases match TRBD2. Germline V gene sequence: CDR1 SGHVS, CDR2 FQNEAQ. The CDR3 length is 14 residues. The ends lost 5 bases at V and 5 bases at J; junction bases unmatched: 5. The CDR3 DNA reads as TGTGCCAGCAGCCCGTCGGGGGGAACCGGGGAGCTGTTTTTT. This sequence encodes CASSPSGGTGELFF.

This clonotype was detected only a few times. The chain carries TRBV3-1 and TRBJ2-7; D may be TRBD2 (6 bases). The germline V gene encodes CDR1 LGHDT and CDR2 YNNKEL (reference sequence). The CDR3 runs 15 residues. V was pared by 5 bases and J by 1 base, with 15 bases between. CDR3 nucleotide sequence: TGTGCCAGCAGCTCCGCCGGGACTCTTTCCTACGAGCAGTACTTC. Protein: CASSSAGTLSYEQYF.

The sample holds a few counts of this clonotype. The chain combines TRBV25-1 with TRBJ2-2; the D call may be TRBD1 or TRBD2 (5 bases each). The ends were cut back, 8 bases at V and 6 bases at J, with 7 bases in the middle. The CDR3 length is 11 residues. Germline V gene data show CDR1 as MGHDK and CDR2 as SYGVNS. CDR3: CASGGSGELFF. The CDR3 region has the DNA TGTGCCAGCGGGGGTTCCGGGGAGCTGTTTTTT.

The V gene is TRBV12-3 or TRBV12-4, the J gene TRBJ2-1; D possibly corresponds to TRBD1 (5 bases). Trimming took 3 bases from V and 6 from J, leaving 15 bases between them. This CDR3 spans 15 amino acids. The CDR3 loop is CASSFRQGRSNEQFF. CDR3 nucleotides: TGTGCCAGCAGTTTCAGGCAGGGCAGGTCCAATGAGCAGTTCTTC.

V gene TRBV24-1 combines with J gene TRBJ1-4, with a tentative D call TRBD1 (6 bases). The germline gives CDR1 KGHDR, CDR2 SFDVKD. This CDR3 has 13 amino acids. V gave up 7 bases and J gave up 8 bases, with 13 bases separating them. The CDR3 DNA reads TGTGCCACCAGGAGGACAGTGGGGGAAAAACTGTTTTTT. Protein: CATRRTVGEKLFF.

This clonotype has a handful of counts. The chain joins TRBV6-5 to TRBJ2-7, with TRBD1 identical over 12 bases. The CDR3 extends over 15 amino acids. Germline V lookup: CDR1 MNHEY, CDR2 SVGAGI. The V segment lost 6 bases and the J segment 6 bases; nucleotides outside the gene matches: 9. CDR3 amino acids: CASRPGTGGFGEQYF. The CDR3 nucleotides are TGTGCCAGCAGGCCCGGGACAGGGGGCTTTGGCGAGCAGTACTTC.